A selection of T cell receptor beta chains follows, all from one sample in a study of T-cell reconstitution after alpha-beta-depleted transplantation in children. TCRdb re-called the PCR reads through MiXCR, storing one row per CDR3 protein. This repertoire shows nearly 550,000 distinct CDR3 sequences, around 19% found once; its top ten account for approximately 3%. The sequencing used PBMCs from the stem cell graft donor, collected from the stem cell graft. The receptor source for this set is a human donor who donated a stem cell graft to a child with acute lymphoblastic leukemia. The CDR3 runs from the conserved cysteine through the conserved F or W. Each record gives: D gene, J gene, V gene, CDR3 protein. D genes are given only for firm matches.

D: TRBD2; J: TRBJ2-1; V: TRBV3-1; CDR3: CASSQLAGGPLSGNEQFF
D: .; J: TRBJ2-1; V: TRBV12-2; CDR3: CASQRWLAGGYNEQFF
D: TRBD2; J: TRBJ2-1; V: TRBV2; CDR3: CASWRAGEGYNEQFF
D: .; J: TRBJ2-7; V: TRBV7-9; CDR3: CASSIAPSQGSQYF
D: .; J: TRBJ2-5; V: TRBV6-5; CDR3: CASSYSGEQETQYF
D: .; J: TRBJ2-7; V: TRBV4-1; CDR3: CARRTGLRSYEQYF
D: .; J: TRBJ2-3; V: TRBV27; CDR3: CASSISPRGPDTQYF
D: TRBD2; J: TRBJ2-3; V: TRBV7-9; CDR3: CASSPGGSSTDTQYF
D: .; J: TRBJ1-4; V: TRBV30; CDR3: CAWSSSGEKLFF
D: .; J: TRBJ2-1; V: TRBV7-3; CDR3: CASSLIPNNEQFF
D: .; J: TRBJ1-4; V: TRBV9; CDR3: CASSVGGRANEKLFF
D: .; J: TRBJ1-2; V: TRBV6-5; CDR3: CASRAGAPNYGYTF
D: .; J: TRBJ1-4; V: TRBV7-6; CDR3: CASSLNQDTTLGTNEKLFF
D: .; J: TRBJ2-6; V: TRBV28; CDR3: CASLIGGAQGANVLTF
D: .; J: TRBJ1-1; V: TRBV3-1; CDR3: CASSPVFSHMKNTEAFF
D: .; J: TRBJ1-5; V: TRBV9; CDR3: CASSDGGQPQHF
D: TRBD2; J: TRBJ2-2; V: TRBV5-1; CDR3: CASRRTSGSAGELFF
D: TRBD1; J: TRBJ2-7; V: TRBV18; CDR3: CASSPSTGTGVHEQYF
D: TRBD2; J: TRBJ2-4; V: TRBV7-9; CDR3: CASSGGRNKNIQYF
D: .; J: TRBJ2-7; V: TRBV21-1; CDR3: CASSKWRLDPAAVYEQYF
D: .; J: TRBJ2-1; V: TRBV19; CDR3: CASSAGYEQFF
D: .; J: TRBJ2-4; V: TRBV5-6; CDR3: CASSLGPAKNIQYF
D: .; J: TRBJ2-1; V: TRBV20-1; CDR3: CSARETGRSYNEQFF
D: TRBD2; J: TRBJ2-7; V: TRBV11-2; CDR3: CASSLNGLAESAFSYEQYF
D: .; J: TRBJ2-7; V: TRBV29-1; CDR3: CSAYVGYEIYEQYF
D: .; J: TRBJ2-3; V: TRBV15; CDR3: CATSRVAGSKNTQYF
D: TRBD2; J: TRBJ2-1; V: TRBV6-2/TRBV6-3; CDR3: CASSYLTGESSSGRWNEQFF
D: TRBD1; J: TRBJ2-1; V: TRBV24-1; CDR3: CATSDIKQGDNEQFF
D: .; J: TRBJ2-3; V: TRBV9; CDR3: CASSVGGYGTDTQYF
D: .; J: TRBJ1-3; V: TRBV18; CDR3: CASSPPILSGNTIYF
D: .; J: TRBJ2-2; V: TRBV29-1; CDR3: CSCTGFPTGELFF
D: .; J: TRBJ2-1; V: TRBV5-6; CDR3: CASSLGRFETYNEQFF